This TCR beta chain was documented in a study of blood T cell repertoires in COVID-19. Whole-study context: The origin of the acute and convalescent COVID-19 samples was the United States, Italy and Spain. Sample material is recorded as cDNA or gDNA derived from T cells, B-cell-depleted T cells, or PBMCs.

Original processing methods: Quantification of nucleated cells was approximated via reference gene primer amplification. Assay: immunoSEQ multiplex PCR; the TCRdb copy retains only in-frame clones and omits some. The V and J calls and the clone size are those of that table, but D and trimming were determined from the DNA. This sample has 300,000 to 450,000 clones, with around 85% found just once. V was clipped by 7 bases and J by 3 bases, with 16 bases between them. This CDR3 has 13 amino acids. Germline CDR1 and CDR2: SQVTM and ANQGSEA. The sequence came from a woman aged 18 to 35 with acute or convalescent COVID-19. This chain links TRBV29-1 with TRBJ2-7; D tentatively fits TRBD1 or TRBD2 (5 bases each). The sequenced sample was peripheral blood. This CDR3 is CSGGSGYDYEQYF. The CDR3 DNA follows: TGCAGCGGGGGGTCGGGGTACGACTACGAGCAGTACTTC.